Listed below are T cell receptor beta chains from one sample, sequenced in a study of beta chain features in type 1 diabetes. The table came from immunoSEQ multiplex PCR; TCRdb's copy has only in-frame clones and leaves some out. Here the sample spans around 360,000 clones, around 12% being singletons. Sequenced input: naive CD4+ T cells from blood. Receptor source: a woman between 18 and 29 years old with type 1 diabetes. The conserved cysteine and the conserved F or W are not part of the CDR3 here.

v_gene: TRBV9
j_gene: TRBJ2-7
CDR3aa: ASSVDYGVYEQY

v_gene: TRBV29-1
j_gene: TRBJ2-1
CDR3aa: SVANSNEQF

v_gene: TRBV29-1
j_gene: TRBJ1-1
CDR3aa: SVSGGTGSLEAF

v_gene: TRBV2
j_gene: TRBJ2-2
CDR3aa: ASSRQGTGELF

v_gene: TRBV7-9
j_gene: TRBJ2-5
CDR3aa: ASRFTSEETQY

v_gene: TRBV7-7
j_gene: TRBJ2-1
CDR3aa: ASSLDMGGSNEQF

v_gene: TRBV6-5
j_gene: TRBJ1-2
CDR3aa: ASSYTQGIPYGYT

v_gene: TRBV10-3
j_gene: TRBJ2-1
CDR3aa: AISAPDSSREQF

v_gene: TRBV2
j_gene: TRBJ1-4
CDR3aa: ASTPEGQDGEKLF

v_gene: TRBV19
j_gene: TRBJ2-2
CDR3aa: ASSPGTGRWTGELF

v_gene: TRBV25-1
j_gene: TRBJ2-7
CDR3aa: ASSEGTGGWAEQY

v_gene: TRBV7-2
j_gene: TRBJ1-2
CDR3aa: ASSLRQGGYT

v_gene: TRBV10-3
j_gene: TRBJ2-1
CDR3aa: AISERLSDDNEQF

v_gene: TRBV18
j_gene: TRBJ2-7
CDR3aa: ASSLSSYEQY

v_gene: TRBV25-1
j_gene: TRBJ2-2
CDR3aa: ASSAAGVTGELF

v_gene: TRBV28
j_gene: TRBJ2-1
CDR3aa: ASAVQGRQQF

v_gene: TRBV11-2
j_gene: TRBJ1-6
CDR3aa: ASRRRVSPLH

v_gene: TRBV6-6
j_gene: TRBJ2-1
CDR3aa: ASYGPFWEQF

v_gene: TRBV7-9
j_gene: TRBJ2-1
CDR3aa: ASSLAALSYEQF

v_gene: TRBV19
j_gene: TRBJ2-7
CDR3aa: ASSRDGLYEQY

v_gene: TRBV28
j_gene: TRBJ1-5
CDR3aa: ASSPGTGAFKQPQH

v_gene: TRBV6-5
j_gene: TRBJ2-7
CDR3aa: ASSYPGTSVYEQY